This TCR beta chain was captured by sequencing in a study of cytomegalovirus exposure and HLA in healthy donors. The primer mix had 60 Vbeta and 13 Jbeta primers. Data came from immunoSEQ multiplex PCR; TCRdb stores just in-frame clones and leaves some out. The table has some 80,000 clones, more than 60% seen once; the top ten hold approximately 6%. The CDR3 has 14 residues. V gave up 8 bases and J gave up 4 bases; unmatched junction bases: 8. Germline-derived CDR1 and CDR2 are LNHDA and SQIVND (reference sequence). The sequence came from a man between 18 and 29 years old in good health and CMV-seropositive. The V gene is TRBV19, the J gene TRBJ2-5; 9 nucleotides line up with TRBD1. The material sequenced was PBMCs. CDR3 region: CASGDTGGSETQYF. The CDR3 DNA sequence: TGTGCCAGTGGGGACACAGGGGGCTCAGAGACCCAGTACTTC.